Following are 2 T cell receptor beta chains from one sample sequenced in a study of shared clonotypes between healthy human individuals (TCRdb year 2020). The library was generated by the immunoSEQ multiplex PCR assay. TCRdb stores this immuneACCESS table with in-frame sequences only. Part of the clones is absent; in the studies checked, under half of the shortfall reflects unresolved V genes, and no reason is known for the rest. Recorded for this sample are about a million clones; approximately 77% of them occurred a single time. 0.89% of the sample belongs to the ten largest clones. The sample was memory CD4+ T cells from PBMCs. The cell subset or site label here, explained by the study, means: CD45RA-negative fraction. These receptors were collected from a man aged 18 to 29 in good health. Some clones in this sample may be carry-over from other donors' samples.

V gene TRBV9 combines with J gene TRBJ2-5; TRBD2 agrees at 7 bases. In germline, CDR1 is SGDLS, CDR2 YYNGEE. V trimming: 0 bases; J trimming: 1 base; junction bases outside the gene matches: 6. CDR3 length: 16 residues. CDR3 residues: CASSVGAAGTQETQYF. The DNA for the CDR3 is TGTGCCAGCAGCGTAGGGGCAGCGGGGACCCAAGAGACCCAGTACTTC.

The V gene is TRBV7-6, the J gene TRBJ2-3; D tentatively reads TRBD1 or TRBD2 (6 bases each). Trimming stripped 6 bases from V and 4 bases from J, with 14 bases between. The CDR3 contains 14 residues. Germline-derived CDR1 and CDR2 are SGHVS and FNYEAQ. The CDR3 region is CASSLTGRPDTQYF. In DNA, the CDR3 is TGTGCCAGCAGTCTAACAGGGAGGCCAGATACGCAGTATTTT. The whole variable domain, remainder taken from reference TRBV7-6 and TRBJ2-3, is GAGVSQSPRYKVTKRGQDVALRCDPISGHVSLYWYRQALGQGPEFLTYFNYEAQQDKSGLPNDRFSAERPEGSISTLTIQRTEQRDSAMYRCASSLTGRPDTQYFGPGTRLTVL.